This record concerns one T cell receptor (beta chain) sequence. Its specificity is unknown. Profiled with immunoSEQ multiplex PCR; TCRdb holds only in-frame clones, not every one. The sample records fewer than 150,000 clones, over 75% being singletons. This entry comes from a study of T cell responses to AZD1222 COVID-19 vaccine. Study context: Pooled samples include second doses given at about 4 or 12 weeks.

The germline V gene encodes CDR1 GTSNPN and CDR2 SVGIG (reference sequence). The CDR3 contains 13 residues. The V end was cut by 2 bases, the J end by 5 bases, with 9 bases between. Whole-study results and caveats: Clonal diversity may have been underestimated in mostly white British donors. Close to half of all spike-specific TCRs reportedly target regions of the variants that are unmutated. Baseline seropositivity characterized only a handful of AZD1222 recipients.

The clonotype was recovered from an adult in good health. The material was peripheral blood, obtained on day 0 of AZD1222 vaccination. V and J are TRBV30 and TRBJ1-4, with D possibly TRBD1 on 5 matching bases. The CDR3 DNA sequence: TGTGCCTGGAGTCCGGGGCTAAATGAAAAACTGTTTTTT. It translates to CAWSPGLNEKLFF.